Reported below is one T cell receptor beta chain. What this receptor recognizes is not known. Per-base quality was not reported, and no clone a single base away is much larger than it. Including cysteine and phenylalanine, the CDR3 has 13 amino acids. The DNA shown is the 39-base CDR3, in frame from base 1. As encoded in the germline V gene (reference sequence), CDR1 is LNHDA while CDR2 is SQIVND. Deletion took 0 bases off V and 8 bases off J, with a span of 9 bases between the germline ends. This specimen's treatment or condition label, per the study, means: around 19 received Ad26.COV2.S at low or high dose, single or two shots; roughly five received placebo; per-sample allocation not given. Repertoires of vaccine and placebo recipients were sequenced from samples collected on day 63 after the first injection. Between 29 July and 7 August 2020, Cohort 1b enrolled approximately 26 adults aged 18-55 years at one site in Boston, USA. Ad26.COV2.S consisted of a replication-incompetent adenovirus type 26 vector by which a prefusion-stabilized SARS-CoV-2 spike protein from the original Wuhan strain was expressed.

This sample is part of a study of Ad26.COV2.S vaccination and SARS-CoV-2 variants (dated by TCRdb to 2020 to 2023). About the investigation overall: Vaccine-arm donors came from COV1001, a multicentre, randomized, double-blind, placebo-controlled phase I-IIa trial of Ad26.COV2.S in healthy adults. Ad26.COV2.S was administered intramuscularly at 5 x 10^10 or 1 x 10^11 viral particles, either as a single shot or as two shots given 56 days apart. TCRbeta repertoire sequencing was used to assess the specificity and breadth of SARS-CoV-2-reactive T cell receptors after Ad26.COV2.S vaccination. A total of around 32 samples were included in the TCR-sequenced set, comprising roughly 19 Ad26.COV2.S vaccine recipients, 5 placebo recipients and 8 SARS-CoV-2 convalescent individuals. Trial participants were randomized into five groups of five, in which low-dose or high-dose Ad26.COV2.S was given once or twice, or placebo was given on both occasions. Investigators did not know the trial group allocation while performing experiments and assessing outcomes.

The immunoSEQ Assay was the method used to sequence TCRbeta CDR3 regions. After extraction, genomic DNA underwent amplification by bias-controlled multiplex PCR, followed by high-throughput sequencing. In the authors' own workflow: To quantify the absolute abundance of every unique TCRbeta CDR3 region, sequences were collapsed and filtered. T cell fraction was estimated by normalization of TCRbeta template counts to usable DNA, with usable DNA being measured through amplification of reference genes present in all nucleated cells. Repertoire TCRs were annotated as SARS-CoV-2-specific when V gene, CDR3 amino acid sequence and J gene were exactly matched to a known reactive TCR set. The reference SARS-CoV-2 TCR set was obtained from MIRA and was filtered for enrichment in COVID-19-positive ImmuneCODE repertoires, whereby public or cross-reactive TCRs were removed. Using the MIRA antigens, annotated TCRs were further analysed by specific ORF or by position within an ORF. Breadth was defined as the number of annotated unique rearrangements divided by the total number of unique productive rearrangements, and depth was defined as the summed frequency of the annotated unique rearrangements. Group comparisons of TCR breadth used two-sided Wilcoxon rank-sum tests. The clones in this table, taken by TCRdb from immuneACCESS, are in-frame only. Not every clone is retained; where verified, under half of the shortfall comes from an unresolved V gene, and the cause of the rest is unknown. The V and J calls and clone size are taken from that table; D and trimming were inferred from the DNA. Counted in this sample were about 480,000 clones; roughly 89% of them appeared once. More than 10% of the sample is in the top ten clones.

Paper-wide results and their limitations: It was noted by the authors that total T cell responses may have been underestimated by the TCR breadth and depth analyses. Non-spike TCR breadth was comparable between vaccine and placebo recipients, consistent with the vaccine containing only spike. Spike-specific TCR breadth was higher in Ad26.COV2.S recipients than in placebo recipients (P = 0.0014). Substantial breadth of spike-specific CD8+ and CD4+ T cell responses was reported after vaccination. Comparing responses between vaccine doses or regimens was not something the study was powered to do.

This sequence originates from a person aged 18-65 years who received the Ad26.COV2.S COVID-19 vaccine or a placebo. The V and J genes are TRBV19 and TRBJ2-3, with the D gene call left open. Source: peripheral blood, taken in a trial of Ad26.COV2.S vaccine versus placebo. The nucleotides are TGTGCCAGTAGTATAGATGAAACGGGTACGCAGTATTTT. Its protein is CASSIDETGTQYF.